The 29 T cell receptor beta chains given below trace back to one sample, sequenced in a study of blood T cell repertoires in COVID-19. The data were produced by immunoSEQ multiplex PCR, yet TCRdb's version contains in-frame clones alone and is incomplete. The table has roughly 340,000 clones, around 87% seen once. Sequencing was carried out using peripheral blood. These receptors were obtained from a woman aged 50 to 60 with COVID-19, enrolled during active disease.

This chain joins TRBV6-2 or TRBV6-3 and TRBJ2-3, with 10 bases matching TRBD1. The CDR3 sequence is 17 residues long. The germline CDR1 and CDR2 sequences are MNHEY and SVGEGT. V lost 4 bases, J lost 2 bases, and 9 bases stayed unmatched. CDR3 protein: CASSWGAGQGNTDTQYF. In DNA form, the CDR3 reads TGTGCCAGCAGTTGGGGGGCGGGACAGGGGAACACAGATACGCAGTATTTT.

Only one count was recorded for this clone. The chain has TRBV4-3 and TRBJ2-3, with D possibly TRBD1 on 5 matching bases. CDR3 length: 16 residues. Between the trimmed V and J ends, which lost 0 bases and 2 bases, there was a span of 12 bases. Germline CDR1 and CDR2: LGHNA and YSLEER. The CDR3 here is CASSQEVKGSTDTQYF. CDR3 in DNA: TGCGCCAGCAGCCAAGAGGTCAAGGGGTCCACAGATACGCAGTATTTT.

This sequence joins TRBV24-1 and TRBJ2-1; 9 nucleotides line up with TRBD2. The ends lost 3 bases at V and 2 bases at J; junction bases unmatched: 4. CDR3 length: 16 residues. Germline V lookup: CDR1 KGHDR, CDR2 SFDVKD. The CDR3 is CATSDLSGSPYNEQFF. In DNA, the CDR3 is TGTGCCACCAGTGATCTTAGCGGGAGCCCCTACAATGAGCAGTTCTTC.

V usage is TRBV27 and J usage is TRBJ2-3; possibly TRBD2 for D (6 bases). Germline CDR1 and CDR2: MNHEY and SMNVEV (reference sequence). The V end was cut by 7 bases, the J end by 4 bases, with 15 bases between. The CDR3 sequence is 14 residues long. The CDR3 is CASTSLWRADTQYF. The CDR3, as DNA: TGTGCCAGCACAAGCCTCTGGAGGGCAGATACGCAGTATTTT.

This chain uses TRBV5-1 with TRBJ1-4; the match to TRBD1 covers 7 bases. Germline CDR1 is SGHRS and CDR2 is YFSETQ. This CDR3 has 15 amino acids. V was clipped by 3 bases and J by 4 bases; unmatched bases: 6. In DNA form, the CDR3 reads TGCGCCAGCAGCTGGCGGACAGGAGATAATGAAAAACTGTTTTTT. Residues: CASSWRTGDNEKLFF.

The V gene is TRBV25-1, the J gene TRBJ1-1; 8 bases line up with TRBD1. Germline V gene sequence: CDR1 MGHDK, CDR2 SYGVNS. The CDR3 runs 13 residues. V shed 3 bases and J 5 bases; nucleotides not matched to a gene: 2. CDR3 bases: TGTGCCAGCAGTGACAGGGGGCTTACTGAAGCTTTCTTT. Amino acid sequence: CASSDRGLTEAFF.

V and J are TRBV6-5 and TRBJ1-1; D might be TRBD1 (5 bases). The V end was cut by 2 bases, the J end by 10 bases, with 11 bases between. This CDR3 region has 12 residues. Germline V gene sequence: CDR1 MNHEY, CDR2 SVGAGI. The CDR3, as DNA: TGTGCCAGCAGTTACACGACAGTAGGAGCTTTCTTT. Translation: CASSYTTVGAFF.

The genes are TRBV30 and TRBJ2-1; 8 bases are shared with TRBD1. The J segment lost 5 bases and the V segment lost 7 bases, leaving 7 bases of the junction unmatched. Germline CDR1 is GTSNPN and CDR2 is SVGIG (reference sequence). The CDR3 is 13 residues long. The CDR3 DNA follows: TGTGCCTCCCTCCGGGACAGGCACAATGAGCAGTTCTTC. Protein: CASLRDRHNEQFF.

This clone was detected a few times. V and J are TRBV4-1 and TRBJ1-2; D remains unclear. The germline V gene has CDR1 MGHRA and CDR2 YSYEKL. With 1 base removed from V and 0 bases from J, the gap between germline ends came to 3 bases. CDR3 size: 13 residues. CDR3 DNA sequence: TGCGCCAGCAGCCAAGTTACTAACTATGGCTACACCTTC. It codes for CASSQVTNYGYTF.

The J gene is TRBJ1-2, the V gene TRBV6-5; 9 bases map to TRBD1. Germline trimming cut 7 bases from V and 6 bases from J; bases unmatched to any gene: 9. The CDR3 is made up of 14 amino acids. Germline-derived CDR1 and CDR2 are MNHEY and SVGAGI. The CDR3 nucleotides are TGTGCCAGCAATTCCCCAAGACAGGGGGATGGCTACACCTTC. As protein: CASNSPRQGDGYTF.

The V call is TRBV29-1, the J call TRBJ2-3; 7 bases are shared with TRBD2. V was clipped by 3 bases and J by 2 bases; unmatched bases: 5. The V gene's germline CDR1 is SQVTM and CDR2 ANQGSEA. The CDR3 is 14 amino acids. The CDR3 is CSVDAGATTDTQYF. Here the CDR3 DNA reads TGCAGCGTTGACGCGGGAGCCACCACAGATACGCAGTATTTT.

This clone was seen only a few times. The V and J genes are TRBV13 and TRBJ2-2, with D perhaps TRBD1 (5 bases). The CDR3 totals 16 residues. Germline V gene lookup returns CDR1 PRHDT and CDR2 FYEKMQ (reference sequence). Trimming removed 5 bases from V and 5 bases from J, with 18 bases in between. CDR3 loop: CASSPRGSWMTGELFF. The CDR3 DNA sequence: TGTGCCAGCAGCCCAAGGGGCAGCTGGATGACCGGGGAGCTGTTTTTT.

The CDR3 bases are TGTGCCAGCAGCTTAGAGCCGACAGGACAAGAGACCCAGTACTTC. Its protein is CASSLEPTGQETQYF. The V gene is TRBV7-6, the J gene TRBJ2-5; possibly TRBD1 for D (6 bases). The germline V and J ends were trimmed by 1 base and 2 bases, with 11 bases remaining between them. Germline V gene lookup returns CDR1 SGHVS and CDR2 FNYEAQ. The CDR3 runs to 15 residues.

CDR3 residues: CASSLQGQGNEQYF. The CDR3 DNA sequence: TGTGCCAGCAGTTTACAGGGACAGGGAAACGAGCAGTACTTC. The chain joins TRBV28 to TRBJ2-7; 9 positions agree with TRBD1. Germline CDR1 reads MDHEN; CDR2 reads SYDVKM. The CDR3 consists of 14 residues. The J segment lost 5 bases and the V segment lost 2 bases, leaving 4 bases of the junction unmatched.

In its sample, this clone was seen once. This sequence joins TRBV7-9 and TRBJ2-1; the D gene is possibly TRBD1 (6 bases). Per germline, CDR1 SEHNR and CDR2 FQNEAQ (reference sequence). Between the trimmed V and J ends, which lost 7 bases and 1 base, there was a span of 17 bases. The CDR3 totals 16 residues. CDR3 residues: CASNEGDVVSYNEQFF. The CDR3 coding sequence is TGTGCCAGCAACGAGGGGGACGTTGTGTCCTACAATGAGCAGTTCTTC. The entire variable domain, with the rest obtained from reference TRBV7-9 and TRBJ2-1, is as follows: DTGVSQNPRHKITKRGQNVTFRCDPISEHNRLYWYRQTLGQGPEFLTYFQNEAQLEKSRLLSDRFSAERPKGSFSTLEIQRTEQGDSAMYLCASNEGDVVSYNEQFFGPGTRLTVL.

This chain uses TRBV6-5 with TRBJ1-1; 7 bases agree with TRBD1. Germline V gene sequence: CDR1 MNHEY, CDR2 SVGAGI. The V gene end was trimmed by 0 bases and the J gene end by 6 bases; junction bases not matched to a gene: 4. The CDR3 spans 14 residues. The CDR3 DNA is TGTGCCAGCAGTTACTCCGACAGGGCCCCTGAAGCTTTCTTT. Its translation is CASSYSDRAPEAFF.

This chain's CDR3 is CASSSGLRGYTF. CDR3 in DNA: TGTGCCAGCTCATCGGGTCTACGGGGCTACACCTTC. The rearrangement links TRBV18 to TRBJ1-2; the D is unclear. Germline CDR1 is KGHSH and CDR2 is LQKENI. Between the trimmed V and J ends, which lost 5 bases and 8 bases, there was a span of 12 bases. The CDR3 loop spans 12 amino acids.

This chain links TRBV27 with TRBJ2-7; 7 positions match TRBD1. The CDR3 runs to 14 residues. Per germline, CDR1 MNHEY and CDR2 SMNVEV (reference sequence). The V gene end was trimmed by 6 bases and the J gene end by 1 base; junction bases not matched to a gene: 6. CDR3 residues: CASRSGTASYEQYF. The CDR3 DNA follows: TGTGCCAGCAGATCCGGGACAGCGTCCTACGAGCAGTACTTC.

The rearrangement joins TRBV19 to TRBJ2-2; 9 bases fit TRBD2. The germline V gene has CDR1 LNHDA and CDR2 SQIVND (reference sequence). After removal of 4 bases from V and 4 bases from J, the junction contained 10 bases not matched to a gene. There are 17 residues in the CDR3. CDR3 sequence: CASSSSRAGGSTGELFF. The CDR3 DNA sequence: TGTGCCAGTAGTAGCTCCCGAGCGGGAGGCAGCACCGGGGAGCTGTTTTTT. Looking up the rest from reference TRBV19 and TRBJ2-2 gives the full variable domain: DGGITQSPKYLFRKEGQNVTLSCEQNLNHDAMYWYRQDPGQGLRLIYYSQIVNDFQKGDIAEGYSVSREKKESFPLTVTSAQKNPTAFYLCASSSSRAGGSTGELFFGEGSRLTVL.

This chain connects TRBV30 to TRBJ2-1; TRBD2 aligns across 8 bases. CDR3 length: 14 amino acids. CDR1 is GTSNPN, CDR2 SVGIG, per germline (reference sequence). V was pared by 4 bases and J by 8 bases, with 10 bases of the junction left unmatched. The CDR3 region is CAWNYRAGVDEQFF. The CDR3, as DNA: TGTGCCTGGAATTACCGAGCGGGAGTGGATGAGCAGTTCTTC.

This sequence joins TRBV4-3 and TRBJ2-3; 14 nucleotides line up with TRBD2. CDR3 length equals 17 residues. With V trimmed by 2 bases and J by 6 bases, 7 bases remained unmatched. Germline V CDR1 and CDR2: LGHNA, YSLEER. Here the CDR3 reads CASSQSGLAGGRDTQYF. The DNA for the CDR3 is TGCGCCAGCAGCCAATCTGGACTAGCGGGAGGTCGGGATACGCAGTATTTT.

This clone has more than one count but fewer than ten. The CDR3 region has the DNA TGTGCCAGCAGCCTAGAGGGACAGAGACTTGTTAGCAATCAGCCCCAGCATTTT. Its protein is CASSLEGQRLVSNQPQHF. The chain joins TRBV7-8 to TRBJ1-5; 7 bases line up with TRBD1. This CDR3 is 18 amino acids long. V shed 5 bases, J shed 0 bases, and the junction held 13 bases outside the gene matches. The germline V gene encodes CDR1 SGHVS and CDR2 FQNEAQ.

CDR3 protein: CASSLWGDTGELFF. Written as DNA, the CDR3 is TGTGCCAGCAGCTTATGGGGAGACACCGGGGAGCTGTTTTTT. J is TRBJ2-2 and V is TRBV11-2; maybe TRBD2 (5 bases). Germline loops: CDR1 SGHAT, CDR2 FQNNGV. The CDR3 is 14 residues long. Trimming shortened V by 2 bases and J by 3 bases, and 7 bases separated the two germline ends.

The chain is built from TRBV2 and TRBJ2-2; 7 bases agree with TRBD2. This CDR3 has 15 amino acids. CDR1 is SNHLY, CDR2 FYNNEI, per germline. The J segment lost 5 bases and the V segment lost 4 bases, leaving 7 bases of the junction unmatched. The CDR3 sequence: CASSAQTSQTGELFF. CDR3 nucleotide sequence: TGTGCCAGCAGTGCCCAGACTAGCCAGACCGGGGAGCTGTTTTTT.

The sample holds a few counts of this clone. V is TRBV5-4 and J is TRBJ1-3, with no clear D. The CDR3 totals 12 residues. Germline V lookup: CDR1 SGHNT, CDR2 YYREEE (reference sequence). Trimming pared 4 bases from V and 5 bases from J, leaving 7 bases between. The CDR3 is CASSRGRNTIYF. The CDR3 bases are TGTGCCAGCAGCCGCGGAAGAAACACCATATATTTT.

This clone was counted once. The chain links TRBV10-1 to TRBJ2-3; TRBD1 is a possible D gene (6 bases). Germline V gene sequence: CDR1 WNHNN, CDR2 SYGVQD (reference sequence). The V gene lost 3 bases and the J gene lost 1 base, with 14 bases spanning the gap. The CDR3 contains 16 residues. CDR3 in DNA: TGCGCCAGCAGTGAATCAGGGGCGCGAGGCACAGATACGCAGTATTTT. Translating gives CASSESGARGTDTQYF.

This clone has a handful of counts. The sample has other DNA sequences that encode this CDR3 too. The chain uses TRBV5-1 and TRBJ1-3; 7 nucleotides line up with TRBD1. The CDR3 is 15 residues long. Unmatched junction bases numbered 0, after V lost 0 bases and J lost 0 bases. Germline CDR1 is SGHRS and CDR2 is YFSETQ. The CDR3 DNA reads as TGCGCCAGCAGCTTGGGGGACAGCTCTGGAAACACCATATATTTT. It is translated as CASSLGDSSGNTIYF.

V gene TRBV18 combines with J gene TRBJ1-5; D unclear. V gave up 2 bases and J gave up 9 bases, with 11 bases separating them. This CDR3 region has 13 residues. Germline V gives CDR1 KGHSH, CDR2 LQKENI. The CDR3 DNA reads as TGTGCCAGCTCACCAAGTTCCGTGCGGCCCCAGCATTTT. Translated, it gives CASSPSSVRPQHF.

The genes are TRBV6-5 and TRBJ1-1, with 7 positions matching TRBD1. The CDR3 extends over 14 amino acids. The V segment lost 0 bases and the J segment 12 bases; nucleotides outside the gene matches: 10. Germline CDR1 reads MNHEY; CDR2 reads SVGAGI. CDR3 sequence reads: CASSYSPTGRETFF. The CDR3 DNA follows: TGTGCCAGCAGTTACTCGCCGACAGGGCGCGAAACTTTCTTT.